The 32 T cell receptor beta chains below come from one sample, sequenced in a study of blood T cells in healthy people across ages. Alongside a J-beta primer mix, a sample-barcoded 5' primer served in a second PCR lasting about 7 to 11 cycles. TCRdb independently ran MiXCR on the 5' RACE reads; one entry per CDR3 protein. The sample yields 600,000 or so distinct CDR3 sequences, about 30% seen once. Sequenced sample: blood. Source of these receptors: a woman aged 80 or over in good health.

The table lists this clonotype with a few counts. A read error may be the cause here, since a much bigger clone is one base away. The J gene is TRBJ2-7, the V gene TRBV7-2, with a possible D match to TRBD2 (5 bases). Germline assignment: CDR1 SGHTA and CDR2 FQGNSA. The length of the CDR3 is 15 residues. With 4 bases removed from V and 0 bases from J, the gap between germline ends came to 13 bases. The CDR3 region has the DNA TGTGCCAGCAGCTCAGCGGCTGGGTTCTCCTACGAGCAGTACTTC. As protein: CASSSAAGFSYEQYF.

The chain has TRBV5-6 and TRBJ2-3, with unresolved D. V lost 2 bases and J lost 5, with 9 bases in between. The CDR3 runs to 13 residues. Germline CDR1 reads SGHDT; CDR2 reads YYEEEE. This chain's CDR3 is CASSFQTVDTQYF. CDR3 bases: TGTGCCAGCAGCTTCCAGACCGTAGATACGCAGTATTTT.

This clonotype was counted at least ten times. The CDR3 DNA sequence: TGTGCCAGCAGTCGGGATCGCTCCTATAATTCACCCCTCCACTTT. Translation: CASSRDRSYNSPLHF. This chain joins TRBV6-2 or TRBV6-3 and TRBJ1-6; no firm D call. The CDR3 covers 15 residues. CDR1 MNHEY and CDR2 SVGEGT come from the germline V gene. Between the trimmed V and J ends, which lost 5 bases and 0 bases, there was a span of 8 bases.

J is TRBJ2-1 and V is TRBV30; D gene ambiguous. Germline CDR1 reads GTSNPN; CDR2 reads SVGIG (reference sequence). The V gene lost 1 base and the J gene lost 5 bases, with 9 bases spanning the gap. The CDR3 has 13 amino acids. Here the CDR3 reads CAWSGGSDNEQFF. In DNA, the CDR3 is TGTGCCTGGAGTGGGGGATCGGACAATGAGCAGTTCTTC.

This chain uses TRBV10-3 with TRBJ1-1; 7 nucleotides line up with TRBD1. The CDR3 sequence is 16 residues long. Germline V lookup: CDR1 ENHRY, CDR2 SYGVKD. V was clipped by 4 bases and J by 0 bases; unmatched bases: 8. As DNA, the CDR3 is TGTGCCATCAGTGTAGGGCAGGGGGATGTGAACACTGAAGCTTTCTTT. It translates to CAISVGQGDVNTEAFF.

This chain links TRBV28 with TRBJ1-5, with 9 nucleotides matching TRBD1. This CDR3 contains 16 residues. Germline assignment: CDR1 MDHEN and CDR2 SYDVKM. Losses at the gene ends were 6 bases for V and 5 bases for J; bases not matched to a gene: 11. The chain's CDR3 is CASSRTGTGKYQPQHF. The CDR3 DNA is TGTGCCAGCAGCAGAACCGGGACAGGGAAATATCAGCCCCAGCATTTT.

At least ten counts were recorded for this clonotype. With a much larger clone just one base away, this may be a read error. This rearrangement joins TRBV6-1 to TRBJ2-7; D might be TRBD1 (5 bases). The CDR3 is 13 amino acids. From germline, CDR1 is MNHNS and CDR2 SASEGT. In nucleotides, the CDR3 is TGTGCCAGCAGGGAAGACAGTACCTACGAGCAGTACTTC. Its translation: CASREDSTYEQYF.

There are many counts of this clonotype. This chain uses TRBV27 with TRBJ1-2; tentatively, D is TRBD1 (5 bases). The CDR3 consists of 15 residues. Trimming cost V 5 bases and J 4 bases, with 17 bases left between them. Looked up from germline, CDR1 is MNHEY and CDR2 is SMNVEV (reference sequence). As DNA, the CDR3 is TGTGCCAGCAGTCCCCCCCCGGGGCAGAGCTATGGCTACACCTTC. Its protein product is CASSPPPGQSYGYTF.

This chain joins TRBV20-1 and TRBJ2-7; TRBD2 matches 8 bases. V lost 5 bases to trimming and J lost 0 bases; unmatched junction nucleotides: 12. Looked up from germline, CDR1 is DFQATT and CDR2 is SNEGSKA (reference sequence). The CDR3 spans 16 residues. CDR3 sequence reads: CSAPVAGGGFSYEQYF. CDR3 in DNA: TGCAGTGCTCCGGTCGCGGGCGGGGGGTTCTCCTACGAGCAGTACTTC.

This clonotype appeared many times. This chain joins TRBV20-1 and TRBJ2-1, with D perhaps matching TRBD1 (6 bases). This CDR3 spans 15 amino acids. Trimming removed 3 bases from V and 1 base from J, with 13 bases in between. Germline CDR1 DFQATT, CDR2 SNEGSKA (reference sequence). The CDR3 region has the DNA TGCAGTGCTAGTACAGGGACCTATTCCTACAATGAGCAGTTCTTC. It translates to CSASTGTYSYNEQFF.

This clonotype was observed many times. The CDR3 nucleotides are TGCAGTGCAACTAGCGCATACAGGGATCAAACCAAAAACATTCAGTACTTC. Its translation: CSATSAYRDQTKNIQYF. This chain uses TRBV20-1 with TRBJ2-4, with D perhaps TRBD2 (7 bases). CDR1 and CDR2 (germline): DFQATT, SNEGSKA (reference sequence). The V end was cut by 6 bases, the J end by 2 bases, with 23 bases between. The CDR3 contains 17 residues.

There are a few counts of this clonotype. The rearrangement links TRBV7-2 to TRBJ1-6, with 8 bases aligning to TRBD1. This CDR3 is 15 amino acids long. CDR1 is SGHTA, CDR2 FQGNSA, per germline. V was clipped by 5 bases and J by 6 bases; unmatched bases: 6. CDR3 loop: CASSPRTGPNSPLHF. The CDR3 DNA follows: TGTGCCAGCAGCCCGAGGACAGGGCCTAATTCACCCCTCCACTTT. Full variable domain (missing parts from reference TRBV7-2 and TRBJ1-6): GAGVSQSPSNKVTEKGKDVELRCDPISGHTALYWYRQSLGQGLEFLIYFQGNSAPDKSGLPSDRFSAERTGGSVSTLTIQRTQQEDSAVYLCASSPRTGPNSPLHFGNGTRLTVT.

The rearrangement joins TRBV7-2 to TRBJ2-3; TRBD2 matches at 14 bases. The CDR3 spans 15 residues. Germline V gene lookup returns CDR1 SGHTA and CDR2 FQGNSA. With V trimmed by 5 bases and J by 6 bases, 4 bases remained unmatched. The CDR3 spells CASSATSGRGDTQYF. CDR3 nucleotide sequence: TGTGCCAGCAGCGCGACTAGCGGGAGGGGGGATACGCAGTATTTT.

This clonotype came up a few times. A read error may explain this, as a much larger clone is one base away. The genes are TRBV4-2 and TRBJ2-5, with 11 bases that match TRBD2. The CDR3 covers 14 residues. Germline trimming cut 3 bases from V and 11 bases from J; bases unmatched to any gene: 8. Germline V CDR1 and CDR2: LGHNA, YNFKEQ. The CDR3 nucleotides are TGTGCCAGCAGCCAGGGACTAGCGGTAAATGAGCAGTACTTC. Amino acid sequence: CASSQGLAVNEQYF.

On this clonotype itself: A much larger clone sits a single nucleotide away, making a read error possible. V is TRBV5-1 and J is TRBJ2-6; D is undetermined. Germline V gene data show CDR1 as SGHRS and CDR2 as YFSETQ. The CDR3 is made up of 18 amino acids. In DNA form, the CDR3 reads TGCGCCGGCAGCTCCGATCTAACAGCGTCCGGAGGGGCCAACGTCCTGACTTTC. Translating gives CAGSSDLTASGGANVLTF.

This clonotype was found a few times. Being one base from a much bigger clone, this may be a read error. V usage is TRBV12-3 or TRBV12-4 and J usage is TRBJ2-5, with a weak D call TRBD2 (5 bases). This CDR3 comprises 11 residues. V was pared by 9 bases and J by 11 bases, with 16 bases between. The chain's CDR3 is CASGRGNEQYF. Written as DNA, the CDR3 is TGTGCCAGTGGTCGGGGTAATGAGCAGTACTTC.

This clonotype was recorded at least ten times. Written as DNA, the CDR3 is TGTGCCAGCAGTCGTGAGCCTGCCGGTAATTCACCCCTCCACTTT. Translated, it gives CASSREPAGNSPLHF. This chain links TRBV27 with TRBJ1-6; D remains unclear. Germline V gene sequence: CDR1 MNHEY, CDR2 SMNVEV (reference sequence). Deletions cut 5 bases from V and 6 bases from J, with 14 bases between. The CDR3 is 15 amino acids.

This clonotype appeared many times. This rearrangement joins TRBV5-1 to TRBJ2-5, with 8 positions matching TRBD2. Germline CDR1 reads SGHRS; CDR2 reads YFSETQ. The CDR3 has 14 amino acids. The trim removed 2 bases at V and 4 bases at J, leaving 4 bases unmatched. The CDR3 sequence: CASSFRLAGETQYF. DNA of the CDR3: TGCGCCAGCAGCTTCCGCCTAGCGGGAGAGACCCAGTACTTC.

V usage is TRBV3-1 and J usage is TRBJ1-6, with D possibly TRBD1 on 5 matching bases. Germline CDR1 reads LGHDT; CDR2 reads YNNKEL (reference sequence). V lost 5 bases and J lost 7, with 15 bases in between. CDR3 length: 15 amino acids. CDR3 region: CASSSTDSGNSPLHF. The CDR3 nucleotides are TGTGCCAGCAGCTCCACCGACAGTGGGAATTCACCCCTCCACTTT.

Ten or more counts support this clonotype. The chain joins TRBV27 to TRBJ2-1, with TRBD2 matching 11 bases. The CDR3 loop spans 19 amino acids. Trimming removed 3 bases from V and 9 bases from J; junction bases left unmatched: 19. Germline CDR1 and CDR2: MNHEY and SMNVEV (reference sequence). CDR3 sequence reads: CASSFNLRSGGARAIEQFF. The CDR3, as DNA: TGTGCCAGCAGTTTCAACCTTCGTAGCGGGGGGGCCAGGGCGATTGAGCAGTTCTTC.

This clonotype was recorded at least ten times. The chain joins TRBV4-3 to TRBJ2-1, with D perhaps being TRBD1 or TRBD2 (6 bases each). The CDR3 has 15 amino acids. V was cut by 1 base and J by 7 bases, with 14 bases left in between. Germline assignment: CDR1 LGHNA and CDR2 YSLEER. The CDR3 here is CASSQGGQGRNEQFF. The CDR3 DNA reads TGCGCCAGCAGCCAAGGCGGGCAGGGGAGGAATGAGCAGTTCTTC.

This clonotype was observed many times. This chain connects TRBV28 to TRBJ2-3; 8 nucleotides align to TRBD1. The J segment lost 1 base and the V segment lost 6 bases, leaving 3 bases of the junction unmatched. The CDR3 is 14 residues long. CDR1 is MDHEN, CDR2 SYDVKM, per germline. The CDR3 DNA reads as TGTGCCAGCAGGACGGACAGGGGCACAGATACGCAGTATTTT. It codes for CASRTDRGTDTQYF. The variable domain in full, completed from reference TRBV28 and TRBJ2-3, reads DVKVTQSSRYLVKRTGEKVFLECVQDMDHENMFWYRQDPGLGLRLIYFSYDVKMKEKGDIPEGYSVSREKKERFSLILESASTNQTSMYLCASRTDRGTDTQYFGPGTRLTVL.

On this clonotype: A much bigger clone sits one base away, suggesting this may be a read error. The rearrangement joins TRBV10-3 to TRBJ1-2; a weak D match, TRBD1 (6 bases). This CDR3 spans 15 amino acids. V was pared by 0 bases and J by 8 bases, with 16 bases between. In germline, CDR1 is ENHRY, CDR2 SYGVKD. CDR3 bases: TGTGCCATCAGTGAGTCTCGGAGGGAGGGGGGCGGCTACACCTTC. The encoded protein is CAISESRREGGGYTF.

This clonotype was counted only a few times. The chain has TRBV9 and TRBJ1-5; possibly TRBD1 for D (5 bases). CDR1 SGDLS and CDR2 YYNGEE come from the germline V gene. The CDR3 is made up of 13 amino acids. V was clipped by 5 bases and J by 7 bases, with 13 bases between them. CDR3 DNA: TGTGCCAGCAGTGAAGGGCGGGACCAGCCCCAGCATTTT. This sequence encodes CASSEGRDQPQHF.

This clonotype was seen at least ten times. The chain employs TRBV7-8 and TRBJ1-2, with D possibly TRBD1 on 5 matching bases. The CDR3 has 18 amino acids. The V end was cut by 2 bases, the J end by 13 bases, with 32 bases between. From germline, CDR1 is SGHVS and CDR2 FQNEAQ. As DNA, the CDR3 is TGTGCCAGCAGCTTAAGGGGACCCCGGACTCCGTCGCCCGGGGGGTCCACCTTC. It is translated as CASSLRGPRTPSPGGSTF.

CDR3 sequence reads: CASSDTGSTEAFF. CDR3 DNA: TGTGCCAGCAGTGATACAGGGAGCACTGAAGCTTTCTTT. V gene TRBV6-1 combines with J gene TRBJ1-1; D might be TRBD1 (6 bases). The CDR3 totals 13 residues. V lost 3 bases and J 4 bases, leaving 9 bases between the germline ends. The germline V gene has CDR1 MNHNS and CDR2 SASEGT.

Concerning this clonotype: This sequence may be a read error, since a much larger clone differs from it by one base. The rearrangement uses TRBV6-5 and TRBJ2-1; perhaps TRBD1 as D (6 bases). CDR3 length: 13 residues. Germline CDR1 and CDR2: MNHEY and SVGAGI. V lost 11 bases to trimming and J lost 7 bases, with 18 bases between them. CDR3 amino acids: CAASRGQMNEQFF. CDR3 in DNA: TGTGCCGCGTCCCGGGGACAAATGAATGAGCAGTTCTTC.

Comments on this clonotype: One end of the junction fails to match germline, which may point to a read error. The rearrangement uses TRBV7-2 and TRBJ2-2; D is perhaps TRBD2 (5 bases). Germline values: CDR1 SGHTA, CDR2 FQGNSA. The CDR3 covers 16 residues. Here the CDR3 DNA reads TGTGCCAGCAGCTTAGCGAGGACGGGGAACGCCGGCGAGCTGTTTTTT. Translated, it gives CASSLARTGNAGELFF.

The sample holds many counts of this clonotype. The genes are TRBV6-1 and TRBJ2-1, with 9 bases aligning to TRBD1. V shed 10 bases, J shed 6 bases, and the junction held 10 bases outside the gene matches. CDR3 length: 14 amino acids. Germline loops: CDR1 MNHNS, CDR2 SASEGT. The CDR3: CATRSETGGNEQFF. The CDR3 DNA reads TGTGCCACCAGGTCTGAGACAGGGGGCAATGAGCAGTTCTTC.

There are a few counts of this clonotype. The genes are TRBV4-2 and TRBJ1-4, with 7 nucleotides matching TRBD1. The V gene end was trimmed by 0 bases and the J gene end by 7 bases; junction bases not matched to a gene: 11. The CDR3 extends over 17 amino acids. Germline V CDR1 and CDR2: LGHNA, YNFKEQ. CDR3 nucleotide sequence: TGTGCCAGCAGCCAAGATATCTTTGCGCAGGGGGTTGAAAAACTGTTTTTT. Translation gives CASSQDIFAQGVEKLFF.

This clonotype has at least ten counts. The V gene is TRBV4-1, the J gene TRBJ1-6; 11 nucleotides line up with TRBD1. Germline CDR1 reads MGHRA; CDR2 reads YSYEKL. CDR3 length: 17 amino acids. V was pared by 0 bases and J by 7 bases, with 5 bases of the junction left unmatched. The CDR3 region is CASSQDPDRGQNSPLHF. The CDR3 nucleotides read TGCGCCAGCAGCCAAGACCCGGACAGGGGGCAAAATTCACCCCTCCACTTT.

The chain employs TRBV9 and TRBJ2-3, with 10 bases identical to TRBD1. CDR3 length equals 15 residues. CDR1 and CDR2 (germline): SGDLS, YYNGEE. Germline trimming cut 2 bases from V and 5 bases from J; bases unmatched to any gene: 5. The CDR3: CASSVGQGMGDTQYF. Written as DNA, the CDR3 is TGTGCCAGCAGCGTGGGACAGGGGATGGGAGATACGCAGTATTTT.